These 25 T cell receptor beta chains share one sample of origin, sequenced in a study of blood T cell repertoires in COVID-19. Profiling relied on immunoSEQ multiplex PCR, and the TCRdb table lists in-frame clones only, not all of them. The sample has more than 300,000 clones; around 88% are singletons. Sequencing was done on a sample of peripheral blood. The receptors stem from a woman between 50 and 59 years old with acute or convalescent COVID-19.

V and J are TRBV2 and TRBJ2-1, with TRBD2 matching over 11 bases. Germline CDR1 and CDR2: SNHLY and FYNNEI. CDR3 length: 16 residues. With 7 bases clipped from V and 12 bases from J, the junction kept 17 bases outside the gene matches. CDR3 nucleotides: TGTGCCAGCACCTTGGGTGTAGCGGGAGGGGTAGTAGGGCAGTTCTTC. It is translated as CASTLGVAGGVVGQFF.

This chain uses TRBV11-2 with TRBJ2-1, with 10 bases identical to TRBD2. This CDR3 is built from 15 residues. Germline lookup yields CDR1 SGHAT and CDR2 FQNNGV. With V trimmed by 5 bases and J by 4 bases, 5 bases remained unmatched. The CDR3: CASSVAGGGYNEQFF. In DNA, the CDR3 is TGTGCCAGCAGCGTAGCGGGGGGCGGATACAATGAGCAGTTCTTC.

This chain joins TRBV29-1 and TRBJ2-7, with 10 bases that match TRBD2. The CDR3 is 15 residues long. After removal of 5 bases from V and 5 bases from J, the junction contained 12 bases not matched to a gene. The germline V gene encodes CDR1 SQVTM and CDR2 ANQGSEA. The CDR3 DNA follows: TGCAGCGTTCGAACCCCTGGGACTAGCGTTAACGAGCAGTACTTC. Translated, it gives CSVRTPGTSVNEQYF.

The chain is built from TRBV6-5 and TRBJ1-1, with no clear D. The ends were cut back, 6 bases at V and 4 bases at J, with 9 bases in the middle. The germline CDR1 and CDR2 sequences are MNHEY and SVGAGI. CDR3 length equals 12 residues. The CDR3 region has the DNA TGTGCCAGCAGCGCGGTCAGCACTGAAGCTTTCTTT. This encodes CASSAVSTEAFF.

This chain joins TRBV9 and TRBJ1-1; 9 nucleotides align to TRBD1. In germline, CDR1 is SGDLS, CDR2 YYNGEE. Germline trimming cut 3 bases from V and 7 bases from J; bases unmatched to any gene: 7. The CDR3 loop spans 14 amino acids. CDR3 nucleotides: TGTGCCAGCAGCGAGGGACAGGGTGTTATTGAAGCTTTCTTT. It translates to CASSEGQGVIEAFF. Together with reference TRBV9 and TRBJ1-1, the CDR3 gives the full variable domain: DSGVTQTPKHLITATGQRVTLRCSPRSGDLSVYWYQQSLDQGLQFLIQYYNGEERAKGNILERFSAQQFPDLHSELNLSSLELGDSALYFCASSEGQGVIEAFFGQGTRLTVV.

V gene TRBV27 combines with J gene TRBJ2-5, with no clear D. This CDR3 spans 13 amino acids. V was shortened by 2 bases and J by 3 bases, with 7 bases between the two germline ends. Germline-derived CDR1 and CDR2 are MNHEY and SMNVEV (reference sequence). Here the CDR3 reads CASSLLTKETQYF. DNA for the CDR3: TGTGCCAGCAGTTTACTAACCAAAGAGACCCAGTACTTC.

The chain has TRBV28 and TRBJ1-2; TRBD1 matches at 10 bases. After removal of 4 bases from V and 7 bases from J, the junction contained 6 bases not matched to a gene. The CDR3 is 14 amino acids. Germline CDR1 MDHEN, CDR2 SYDVKM. In DNA form, the CDR3 reads TGTGCCAGCAGTTCCGGGACAGGGGTCCGTGGCTACACCTTC. Protein sequence: CASSSGTGVRGYTF.

The V and J genes are TRBV6-5 and TRBJ1-2, with a tentative D call TRBD1 (5 bases). The CDR3 totals 16 residues. Germline CDR1 reads MNHEY; CDR2 reads SVGAGI. V lost 2 bases, J lost 6 bases, and 19 bases lay in between. In DNA form, the CDR3 reads TGTGCCAGCAGTTACCTCATCCCCCGTGGGGGGGATGGCTACACCTTC. The encoded protein is CASSYLIPRGGDGYTF.

V and J are TRBV7-3 and TRBJ1-1, with TRBD1 matching 7 bases. CDR3 size: 17 residues. With 4 bases clipped from V and 1 base from J, the junction kept 12 bases outside the gene matches. From germline, CDR1 is SGHTA and CDR2 FQGTGA. In DNA form, the CDR3 reads TGTGCCAGCAGCTCCCTAGGGGGACAGCCTGAGAACACTGAAGCTTTCTTT. It translates to CASSSLGGQPENTEAFF.

V usage is TRBV27 and J usage is TRBJ1-1; 7 bases line up with TRBD1. Per the germline V gene, CDR1 is MNHEY and CDR2 is SMNVEV (reference sequence). This CDR3 has 14 residues. J gave up 7 bases and V 4 bases, and 9 bases lay outside the gene matches. DNA for the CDR3: TGTGCCAGCAGTTCGGGGCTCGGGACAGTTGAAGCTTTCTTT. Translation gives CASSSGLGTVEAFF.

CDR3 protein: CASSRLRFEANNEQFF. For the CDR3, the DNA is TGTGCCAGCAGCCGCCTAAGGTTTGAAGCGAACAATGAGCAGTTCTTC. The V and J genes are TRBV7-6 and TRBJ2-1; D gene unclear. V lost 5 bases and J 5 bases, leaving 19 bases between the germline ends. From germline, CDR1 is SGHVS and CDR2 FNYEAQ. CDR3 size: 16 residues.

CDR3 nucleotides: TGCGCCAGCAGCTTAAGCGGGGGAACCTACGAGCAGTACTTC. Its protein product is CASSLSGGTYEQYF. The chain links TRBV5-1 to TRBJ2-7; 8 bases align to TRBD2. V lost 2 bases to trimming and J lost 2 bases; unmatched junction nucleotides: 3. The CDR3 has 14 amino acids. CDR1 and CDR2 (germline): SGHRS, YFSETQ.

This chain joins TRBV7-2 and TRBJ2-1; 12 bases are shared with TRBD2. The CDR3 extends over 16 amino acids. With V trimmed by 2 bases and J by 8 bases, 7 bases remained unmatched. Germline lookup yields CDR1 SGHTA and CDR2 FQGNSA. As DNA, the CDR3 is TGTGCCAGCAGCTTAAAGACTAGCGGGAGTGGTCATGAGCAGTTCTTC. It yields the protein CASSLKTSGSGHEQFF.

The chain combines TRBV6-5 with TRBJ2-2, with 7 bases matching TRBD2. The CDR3 consists of 15 residues. CDR1 and CDR2 (germline): MNHEY, SVGAGI. The V segment lost 0 bases and the J segment 5 bases; nucleotides outside the gene matches: 3. The CDR3 sequence: CASSYSLRGTGELFF. CDR3 DNA: TGTGCCAGCAGTTACTCGTTGCGGGGGACCGGGGAGCTGTTTTTT.

V and J are TRBV6-5 and TRBJ2-2, with 9 nucleotides matching TRBD1. This CDR3 has 16 residues. Germline values: CDR1 MNHEY, CDR2 SVGAGI. The V segment lost 0 bases and the J segment 8 bases; nucleotides outside the gene matches: 7. CDR3 amino acids: CASSYSNHRGLGELFF. CDR3 coding DNA: TGTGCCAGCAGTTACTCTAACCACAGGGGGCTGGGGGAGCTGTTTTTT.

This chain joins TRBV10-3 and TRBJ2-7, with 7 nucleotides matching TRBD2. CDR3 size: 16 residues. Per germline, CDR1 ENHRY and CDR2 SYGVKD. V was pared by 0 bases and J by 6 bases, with 11 bases of the junction left unmatched. The CDR3 DNA sequence: TGTGCCATCAGTGAGTCGGGAGGGGCCGATGGTCGCGAGCAGTACTTC. Protein: CAISESGGADGREQYF.

The V gene is TRBV5-4, the J gene TRBJ2-7; 10 nucleotides agree with TRBD2. CDR3 length equals 14 residues. The V gene end was trimmed by 3 bases and the J gene end by 0 bases; junction bases not matched to a gene: 0. Germline CDR1 reads SGHNT; CDR2 reads YYREEE (reference sequence). The CDR3 region is CASSWTSGSYEQYF. DNA of the CDR3: TGTGCCAGCAGCTGGACTAGCGGCTCCTACGAGCAGTACTTC.

This chain links TRBV3-1 (or the pseudogene TRBV3-2) with TRBJ2-1, with 8 bases lining up with TRBD2. CDR1 and CDR2 (germline): LGHDT, YNNKEL (reference sequence). The V gene end was trimmed by 1 base and the J gene end by 2 bases; junction bases not matched to a gene: 4. The CDR3 extends over 16 amino acids. The CDR3 bases are TGTGCCAGCAGCCAAGTCGCGGGAGGACCCTACAATGAGCAGTTCTTC. Amino acids: CASSQVAGGPYNEQFF.

This rearrangement joins TRBV28 to TRBJ1-2; D is perhaps TRBD1 (5 bases). CDR3 length equals 13 residues. Trimming took 8 bases from V and 7 from J, leaving 17 bases between them. CDR1 and CDR2 (germline): MDHEN, SYDVKM. The CDR3 DNA follows: TGTGCCAGCTTGTCCCGGGAGAGGGGTGGCTACACCTTC. This gives the protein CASLSRERGGYTF.

The rearrangement links TRBV9 to TRBJ1-3, with unresolved D. Trimming removed 0 bases from V and 1 base from J, with 5 bases in between. The CDR3 has 14 residues. Germline CDR1 and CDR2: SGDLS and YYNGEE. The DNA of the CDR3 is TGTGCCAGCAGCGTAGACGGTTCTGGAAACACCATATATTTT. Translation gives CASSVDGSGNTIYF. The variable domain in full, with the rest retrieved from reference TRBV9 and TRBJ1-3, is DSGVTQTPKHLITATGQRVTLRCSPRSGDLSVYWYQQSLDQGLQFLIQYYNGEERAKGNILERFSAQQFPDLHSELNLSSLELGDSALYFCASSVDGSGNTIYFGEGSWLTVV.

The genes are TRBV7-7 and TRBJ2-3; 11 nucleotides line up with TRBD2. Trimming removed 6 bases from V and 2 bases from J; junction bases left unmatched: 16. The CDR3 extends over 19 amino acids. Germline V gives CDR1 SSHAT, CDR2 FNYEAQ (reference sequence). The CDR3 spells CASRGGLAETSKNTDTQYF. The CDR3 DNA sequence: TGTGCCAGCAGGGGGGGACTAGCGGAAACCTCAAAAAACACAGATACGCAGTATTTT.

The chain combines TRBV18 with TRBJ2-1; a possible D gene is TRBD2 (5 bases). The CDR3 extends over 14 amino acids. Germline V gives CDR1 KGHSH, CDR2 LQKENI. The V end was cut by 2 bases, the J end by 3 bases, with 8 bases between. The CDR3 reads CASSPTSGYNEQFF. CDR3 in DNA: TGTGCCAGCTCACCAACCAGCGGCTACAATGAGCAGTTCTTC.

The CDR3 bases are TGCGCCAGCAGCCCCCCGGCGGGCACAGCCTACGAGCAGTACTTC. Amino acid sequence: CASSPPAGTAYEQYF. This chain links TRBV5-1 with TRBJ2-7, with TRBD2 as a possible D gene (5 bases). Germline CDR1 reads SGHRS; CDR2 reads YFSETQ. The CDR3 is made up of 15 amino acids. With 4 bases removed from V and 2 bases from J, the gap between germline ends came to 16 bases.

V gene TRBV9 combines with J gene TRBJ1-4, with 7 bases matching TRBD1. Germline CDR1 SGDLS, CDR2 YYNGEE. V lost 4 bases to trimming and J lost 6 bases; unmatched junction nucleotides: 9. This CDR3 is 15 amino acids long. For the CDR3, the DNA is TGTGCCAGCAGCCCCGGACAGGTGGAAGATGAAAAACTGTTTTTT. It specifies CASSPGQVEDEKLFF.

V gene TRBV7-3 combines with J gene TRBJ2-3; no clear D. This CDR3 has 15 amino acids. V was trimmed by 2 bases and J by 0 bases, leaving 9 bases between them. CDR1 and CDR2 from the germline V gene are SGHTA and FQGTGA. The CDR3: CASSLGVSSTDTQYF. DNA for the CDR3: TGTGCCAGCAGCTTAGGAGTATCTAGCACAGATACGCAGTATTTT.